This paragraph reports one TCR beta chain. Original analysis: Estimation of nucleated cell counts relied on the amplification of reference gene primers. TCRdb's table, derived via immunoSEQ multiplex PCR, lists solely in-frame clones and lacks some. That table supplies the V and J calls and clone size; D and trimming were determined from the DNA. The table records about 74,000 clones, about 86% of them present only once. The CDR3 has 15 amino acids. CDR1 SGHDT and CDR2 YYEEEE come from the germline V gene. Trimming cost V 4 bases and J 7 bases, with 15 bases left between them. This specimen comes from a study of blood T cell repertoires in COVID-19. Study-level information: There were acute and convalescent COVID-19 samples, and they came from the United States, Italy and Spain. Nucleic acid was either cDNA or gDNA, and it came from T cells, B-cell-depleted T cells, or PBMCs.

The sequenced sample was peripheral blood. This clonotype was obtained from an elderly woman with active or convalescent COVID-19. The gene calls are TRBV5-6 and TRBJ1-6; D gene unclear. The CDR3 sequence: CASSLLRGGNSPLHF. CDR3 DNA: TGTGCCAGCAGCCTACTTCGGGGAGGCAATTCACCCCTCCACTTT.